These 4 T cell receptor beta chains share one sample of origin, sequenced in a study of cytomegalovirus exposure and HLA in healthy donors. With 60 Vbeta and 13 Jbeta primers, the PCR was carried out. Data came from immunoSEQ multiplex PCR; TCRdb stores just in-frame clones and leaves some out. The sample carries about 200,000 clones, about 88% recorded once. The specimen sequenced was PBMCs. These receptors originate from a woman under 40 in good health and CMV-seronegative.

This clone was found a few times. The J gene is TRBJ2-5, the V gene TRBV5-4; 14 nucleotides line up with TRBD2. Germline CDR1 is SGHNT and CDR2 is YYREEE (reference sequence). Trimming took 5 bases from V and 5 from J; bases not matched to a gene: 8. The CDR3 is made up of 16 amino acids. The CDR3 sequence is CASRPGTSGGPETQYF. In DNA, the CDR3 is TGTGCCAGCAGACCCGGGACTAGCGGGGGCCCGGAGACCCAGTACTTC.

The chain is built from TRBV29-1 and TRBJ1-1, with D unclear. The CDR3 length is 13 residues. Germline V lookup: CDR1 SQVTM, CDR2 ANQGSEA. The germline V and J ends were trimmed by 1 base and 0 bases, with 6 bases remaining between them. In DNA, the CDR3 is TGCAGCGTTGAAGCACTGCTGAACACTGAAGCTTTCTTT. The encoded protein is CSVEALLNTEAFF.

This sequence joins TRBV7-9 and TRBJ2-7; a possible D gene is TRBD1 (5 bases). Trimming left V 6 bases short and J 1 base short, with 13 bases between. The germline V gene encodes CDR1 SEHNR and CDR2 FQNEAQ (reference sequence). CDR3 length: 14 amino acids. The CDR3: CASSPTQGSYEQYF. CDR3 DNA: TGTGCCAGCAGTCCTACTCAGGGATCCTACGAGCAGTACTTC.

The chain links TRBV30 to TRBJ2-5; 8 bases are a match to TRBD1. CDR1 and CDR2 (germline): GTSNPN, SVGIG (reference sequence). V lost 3 bases and J lost 0; bases outside the gene matches: 3. The CDR3 runs to 14 residues. CDR3: CAWSTDRDQETQYF. Here the CDR3 DNA reads TGTGCCTGGAGCACGGACAGGGACCAAGAGACCCAGTACTTC.